The T cell receptor beta chain under discussion was sequenced for a study of T cell responses to AZD1222 COVID-19 vaccine. Overall study findings and caveats: Researchers report vaccine-associated CD4 TCRs spanning spike, with dominance at 160-218 and 743-854. Nearly half of unique spike-specific TCRs reportedly avoided B.1.351 and B.1.1.7 mutated regions. Donors were chiefly white British, with a greater number of females, and clonal diversity was perhaps underestimated.

The CDR3 runs to 15 residues. Per germline, CDR1 KGHSH and CDR2 LQKENI. V gave up 3 bases and J gave up 5 bases, with 14 bases separating them. Generated by immunoSEQ multiplex PCR, the TCRdb table keeps only in-frame clones and is missing some. The data show 150,000 or so clones, 92% seen once. As regards this clone: The antigen is unknown.

This receptor was obtained from an adult in good health. The sequencing used peripheral blood, collected on day 0 of AZD1222 vaccination. The V call is TRBV18, the J call TRBJ1-5; maybe TRBD1 (5 bases). For the CDR3, the DNA is TGTGCCAGCTCACCTACTACGGGGCTGGATCAGCCCCAGCATTTT. It encodes CASSPTTGLDQPQHF.